These T cell receptor beta chains were read from a single sample in a study of T cell repertoires in cytomegalovirus infection. TCRdb reprocessed the reads with MiXCR, giving one entry per CDR3 protein. The data contain some 600,000 distinct CDR3 sequences, 24% of them singletons. The sequenced material came from CD8+ T cells from PBMCs. These receptors all stem from a human donor in good health (CMV status not recorded). Some clones in this sample may be carry-over from other donors' samples. Both conserved end residues are part of each CDR3. Each record gives: V gene, D gene, clone size, J gene, CDR3 DNA, CDR3 protein. The D gene is left open where the match is weak. The size entry is marked missing in some rows and otherwise reads once, few, many or a size class.

>TRBV6-2/TRBV6-3|NA|NA|TRBJ2-4
TGTGCCAGCAGTTGGTTACAGAGGGACATTCAGTACTTC
CASSWLQRDIQYF
>TRBV3-1|TRBD1|NA|TRBJ1-5
TGTGCCACCTCCTTAGGACAGGGCGTTCAGCCCCAGCATTTT
CATSLGQGVQPQHF
>TRBV5-1|TRBD2|NA|TRBJ2-5
TGCGCCAGCAGCTTGGCCACCGCTAGCGGGGGAGAGATCCAAGAGACCCAGTACTTC
CASSLATASGGEIQETQYF
>TRBV6-8|NA|few|TRBJ2-1
TGTGCCAGCAGTTTAGCCCCTGGGCTCGTGTTCAATGAGCAGTTCTTC
CASSLAPGLVFNEQFF
>TRBV7-2|NA|many|TRBJ2-3
TGTGCCAGCAGCCCCACCTACGGGGGAACAGATACGCAGTATTTT
CASSPTYGGTDTQYF
>TRBV28|NA|NA|TRBJ1-1
TGTGCCAACAGTTTAGGCAGGGGCACTGAAGCTTTCTTT
CANSLGRGTEAFF
>TRBV23-1|TRBD1|NA|TRBJ2-1
TGCGCCAGCAGTCAAGGGACAGGGAAAGACAATGAGCAGTTCTTC
CASSQGTGKDNEQFF
>TRBV15|TRBD1|NA|TRBJ1-2
TGTGCCACCAGCAGCGGGGACAGGGGCGATTTTAACTATGGCTACACCTTC
CATSSGDRGDFNYGYTF
>TRBV6-5|NA|few|TRBJ1-2
TGTGCCAGCAGTTACCTCCCCGAAGGGCAGACGTTTAGCTACACCTTC
CASSYLPEGQTFSYTF
>TRBV7-9|NA|few|TRBJ1-5
TGTGCCAGCCAAGGGGGGCACAATCAGCCCCAGCATTTT
CASQGGHNQPQHF
>TRBV27|TRBD1|many|TRBJ2-1
TGTGCCAGCAGCCCCGGGACAGGCCCCTACAATGAGCAGTTCTTC
CASSPGTGPYNEQFF
>TRBV7-2|NA|many|TRBJ1-5
TGTGCCAGCAGCTTAGTAGGGAACGGCAATCAGCCCCAGCATTTT
CASSLVGNGNQPQHF
>TRBV7-8|TRBD2|many|TRBJ2-1
TGTGCCAGCAGCCCTTCCCCGGGACTAGCGGGGGCCCGCTCCTACAATGAGCAGTTCTTC
CASSPSPGLAGARSYNEQFF
>TRBV29-1|NA|NA|TRBJ2-2
TGCAGCGTCCTAAAAGAGAGCGTAGTAGGGGAGCTGTTTTTT
CSVLKESVVGELFF
>TRBV20-1|NA|NA|TRBJ1-6
TGCAGTGCTAGACAGGAAATCTCCTATAGTTCACCCCTCCACTTT
CSARQEISYSSPLHF
>TRBV14|NA|many|TRBJ2-1
TGTGCCAGCAGCCAGGACGGGAGCTCCTACAATGAGCAGTTCTTC
CASSQDGSSYNEQFF
>TRBV19|NA|NA|TRBJ2-1
TGTGCCAGTAGTATAGTAGCGTGGGGCGATGAGCAGTTCTTC
CASSIVAWGDEQFF